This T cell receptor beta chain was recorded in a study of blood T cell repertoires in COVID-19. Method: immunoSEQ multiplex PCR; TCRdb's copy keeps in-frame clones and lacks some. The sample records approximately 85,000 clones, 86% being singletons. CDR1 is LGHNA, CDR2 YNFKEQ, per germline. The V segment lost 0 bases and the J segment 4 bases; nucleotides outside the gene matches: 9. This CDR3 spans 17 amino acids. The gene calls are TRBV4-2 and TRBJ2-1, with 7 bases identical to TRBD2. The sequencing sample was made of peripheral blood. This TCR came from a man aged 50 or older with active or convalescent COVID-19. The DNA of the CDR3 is TGTGCCAGCAGCCAAGATCGTCCTAGCGGAGTATACAATGAGCAGTTCTTC. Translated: CASSQDRPSGVYNEQFF.